What follows are 22 T cell receptor beta chains derived from one specimen sequenced in a study of shared clonotypes between healthy human individuals. Measured with immunoSEQ multiplex PCR; TCRdb has only the in-frame clones, and not every one. The sample lists hundreds of thousands of clones; under 80% were seen once. The sequenced sample consisted of memory CD4+ T cells sorted from blood. Documented subset: CD45RA-negative fraction. The receptors here all came from a woman aged 25 to 39 in good health.

The chain has TRBV28 and TRBJ2-1; 8 bases align to TRBD1. J lost 7 bases, V lost 2 bases, and 4 bases had no gene match. The germline CDR1 and CDR2 sequences are MDHEN and SYDVKM. The CDR3 runs 14 residues. CDR3 loop: CASSLRQGWNEQFF. DNA of the CDR3: TGTGCCAGCAGTTTACGACAGGGGTGGAATGAGCAGTTCTTC.

This clone was counted once. The rearrangement uses TRBV28 and TRBJ1-5; tentative D call: TRBD1 (5 bases). The CDR3 extends over 16 amino acids. With 3 bases removed from V and 6 bases from J, the gap between germline ends came to 18 bases. Germline CDR1 MDHEN, CDR2 SYDVKM. The CDR3 sequence is CASSFLRQGRGQPQHF. The CDR3 nucleotides read TGTGCCAGCAGTTTTTTGCGGCAGGGCCGGGGTCAGCCCCAGCATTTT.

J is TRBJ2-1 and V is TRBV5-6, with TRBD2 matching 11 bases. Looked up from germline, CDR1 is SGHDT and CDR2 is YYEEEE. V trimming: 5 bases; J trimming: 8 bases; junction bases outside the gene matches: 12. CDR3 length: 16 residues. The CDR3 here is CASRILGLAGHDEQFF. CDR3 sequence (DNA): TGTGCCAGCAGGATTTTAGGACTAGCGGGCCATGATGAGCAGTTCTTC.

The chain joins TRBV5-6 to TRBJ2-6; D gene unclear. This CDR3 comprises 18 residues. The V and J ends lost 0 bases and 1 base respectively, with 14 bases between them. Germline V gene sequence: CDR1 SGHDT, CDR2 YYEEEE. The DNA of the CDR3 is TGTGCCAGCAGCTTGGTTGGGGAACAGTTTTCTGGGGCCAACGTCCTGACTTTC. Protein: CASSLVGEQFSGANVLTF.

Here the CDR3 reads CASSVRAGELFF. In DNA form, the CDR3 reads TGCGCCAGCAGCGTACGGGCCGGGGAGCTGTTTTTT. V and J are TRBV5-1 and TRBJ2-2, with unresolved D. V lost 4 bases to trimming and J lost 6 bases, with 7 bases between them. The CDR3 is made up of 12 amino acids. Germline loops: CDR1 SGHRS, CDR2 YFSETQ.

The chain employs TRBV19 and TRBJ2-7; 9 bases are a match to TRBD2. The CDR3 runs 17 residues. Germline V gene sequence: CDR1 LNHDA, CDR2 SQIVND (reference sequence). J was trimmed by 3 bases and V by 4 bases; bases with no gene match: 13. CDR3 nucleotide sequence: TGTGCCAGTAGTACGAGTAGCGGGAGCACCCTCATCTACGAGCAGTACTTC. Amino acid sequence: CASSTSSGSTLIYEQYF.

The chain combines TRBV7-2 with TRBJ2-5; a possible D gene is TRBD2 (8 bases). The CDR3 covers 16 residues. The germline V gene encodes CDR1 SGHTA and CDR2 FQGNSA. The ends were cut back, 10 bases at V and 5 bases at J, with 26 bases in the middle. The CDR3 sequence: CATTGEAGASGETQYF. The CDR3 bases are TGTGCCACCACAGGGGAAGCGGGGGCTTCTGGGGAGACCCAGTACTTC.

This sequence joins TRBV4-2 and TRBJ1-1, with D perhaps TRBD1 (5 bases). The germline gives CDR1 LGHNA, CDR2 YNFKEQ. There are 14 residues in the CDR3. Trimming took 0 bases from V and 3 from J, leaving 8 bases between them. CDR3 in DNA: TGTGCCAGCAGCCAAGACAGGGTGGACACTGAAGCTTTCTTT. Amino acid sequence: CASSQDRVDTEAFF.

The rearrangement uses TRBV7-3 and TRBJ2-1; D possibly corresponds to TRBD2 (6 bases). Per germline, CDR1 SGHTA and CDR2 FQGTGA. V dropped 2 bases and J dropped 6 bases, with 14 bases sitting between them. CDR3 length equals 15 residues. The CDR3 protein is CASSLGGEIPNEQFF. The DNA for the CDR3 is TGTGCCAGCAGCTTAGGAGGGGAGATCCCCAATGAGCAGTTCTTC.

This clone was seen a handful of times. The CDR3 bases are TGCGCCAGCAGTGTGGGGGTCCCGGGCAATGAGCAGTTCTTC. Its protein product is CASSVGVPGNEQFF. The chain has TRBV10-2 and TRBJ2-1; D possibly matches TRBD1 or TRBD2 (5 bases each). Germline lookup yields CDR1 WSHSY and CDR2 SAAADI. This CDR3 has 14 amino acids. Trimming took off 4 bases at V and 6 bases at J, with 13 bases between the two ends.

The chain joins TRBV6-5 to TRBJ2-7, with 12 bases lining up with TRBD2. Germline assignment: CDR1 MNHEY and CDR2 SVGAGI. The CDR3 contains 16 residues. V gave up 4 bases and J gave up 2 bases; unmatched junction bases: 6. CDR3 protein: CASSWTSGVTPYEQYF. The CDR3 DNA reads as TGTGCCAGCAGTTGGACTAGCGGGGTTACACCCTACGAGCAGTACTTC.

Concerning this clone: The same CDR3 is also encoded by other DNA sequences in this sample. The chain carries TRBV6-1 and TRBJ2-7, with D possibly being TRBD1 (6 bases). This CDR3 is 12 amino acids long. Germline V lookup: CDR1 MNHNS, CDR2 SASEGT. V lost 5 bases to trimming and J lost 3 bases, with 8 bases between them. The CDR3 DNA sequence: TGTGCCAGCAGTACGGACAGCTACGAGCAGTACTTC. Protein product: CASSTDSYEQYF.

The J gene is TRBJ2-1, the V gene TRBV2; 7 bases align to TRBD2. CDR3 length: 14 residues. The germline V gene has CDR1 SNHLY and CDR2 FYNNEI. V gave up 3 bases and J gave up 10 bases; unmatched junction bases: 9. The CDR3 sequence is CASSDLRSSGEQFF. CDR3 in DNA: TGTGCCAGCAGTGATTTGAGATCTAGCGGAGAGCAGTTCTTC.

Written as DNA, the CDR3 is TGCGCCAGCAGGGAGGGGCGGGAAGAGACCCAGTACTTC. It specifies CASREGREETQYF. The chain couples TRBV5-1 to TRBJ2-5; TRBD2 might be the D (6 bases). Germline V gene lookup returns CDR1 SGHRS and CDR2 YFSETQ. V gave up 5 bases and J gave up 3 bases, with 11 bases separating them. This CDR3 is 13 amino acids long.

The chain is built from TRBV9 and TRBJ2-2; weak D call: TRBD1 (5 bases). Trimming pared 4 bases from V and 5 bases from J, leaving 12 bases between. The germline V gene encodes CDR1 SGDLS and CDR2 YYNGEE. The CDR3 sequence is 14 residues long. The CDR3 DNA is TGTGCCAGCAGCTCGGCCAGGGAAACCGGGGAGCTGTTTTTT. This translates into CASSSARETGELFF.

Only a few counts were recorded for this clone. The identical CDR3 is also encoded by other nucleotide sequences in the sample. The chain joins TRBV7-2 to TRBJ2-3; D gene ambiguous. V was cut by 2 bases and J by 4 bases, with 4 bases left in between. Germline CDR1 SGHTA, CDR2 FQGNSA. The CDR3 consists of 12 residues. The CDR3 nucleotides are TGTGCCAGCAGCTTATACCCAGATACGCAGTATTTT. Translated, it gives CASSLYPDTQYF.

This clone has just a few counts. The chain joins TRBV7-9 to TRBJ2-3; tentative D call: TRBD2 (5 bases). V was trimmed by 9 bases and J by 1 base, leaving 14 bases between them. CDR3 size: 14 residues. Germline CDR1 and CDR2: SEHNR and FQNEAQ (reference sequence). The CDR3 sequence: CASELVFGTDTQYF. Written as DNA, the CDR3 is TGTGCCAGTGAACTAGTTTTCGGCACAGATACGCAGTATTTT.

The rearrangement links TRBV2 to TRBJ1-2, with D hard to call. Trimming pared 5 bases from V and 8 bases from J, leaving 9 bases between. The CDR3 spans 11 residues. Germline assignment: CDR1 SNHLY and CDR2 FYNNEI. The DNA of the CDR3 is TGTGCCAGCAGTCCACATCGCGGCTACACCTTC. This gives the protein CASSPHRGYTF.

The chain uses TRBV5-8 and TRBJ2-1; 10 bases are a match to TRBD2. Germline CDR1 SGHTS, CDR2 YDEGEE. J gave up 4 bases and V 0 bases, and 13 bases lay outside the gene matches. CDR3 length: 19 amino acids. CDR3 sequence: CASSLADDSGLASYNEQFF. The CDR3 DNA reads as TGTGCCAGCAGCTTGGCCGATGATTCGGGACTAGCGTCTTACAATGAGCAGTTCTTC. Based on the CDR3 plus reference TRBV5-8 and TRBJ2-1, the full variable domain is EAGVTQSPTHLIKTRGQQATLRCSPISGHTSVYWYQQALGLGLQFLLWYDEGEERNRGNFPPRFSGRQFPNYSSELNVNALELEDSALYLCASSLADDSGLASYNEQFFGPGTRLTVL.

The V gene is TRBV6-1, the J gene TRBJ2-3; 8 bases agree with TRBD2. Trimming at V came to 2 bases and at J to 8 bases, leaving 12 bases not matched to a gene. CDR3 length equals 16 residues. Per germline, CDR1 MNHNS and CDR2 SASEGT. In DNA, the CDR3 is TGTGCCAGCAGTGAACCCCAGCGGGAGCCGAGGGTTACGCAGTATTTT. Protein: CASSEPQREPRVTQYF.

This sequence joins TRBV28 and TRBJ1-3; 7 bases align to TRBD1. The V gene's germline CDR1 is MDHEN and CDR2 SYDVKM. This CDR3 contains 14 residues. The V gene end was trimmed by 6 bases and the J gene end by 4 bases; junction bases not matched to a gene: 6. The CDR3 reads CASRPGTEGNTIYF. CDR3 DNA sequence: TGTGCCAGCAGGCCCGGGACAGAAGGAAACACCATATATTTT.

Concerning this clone: This could be a read error, since a much larger clone is one nucleotide away. The sample holds other DNA sequences that translate to the same CDR3. The rearrangement links TRBV27 to TRBJ2-7; 7 nucleotides align to TRBD2. With V trimmed by 9 bases and J by 0 bases, 8 bases remained unmatched. CDR3 size: 14 residues. Looked up from germline, CDR1 is MNHEY and CDR2 is SMNVEV (reference sequence). The CDR3 reads CASNLGRTSYEQYF. Written as DNA, the CDR3 is TGTGCCAGTAATCTCGGGAGGACCTCCTACGAGCAGTACTTC.